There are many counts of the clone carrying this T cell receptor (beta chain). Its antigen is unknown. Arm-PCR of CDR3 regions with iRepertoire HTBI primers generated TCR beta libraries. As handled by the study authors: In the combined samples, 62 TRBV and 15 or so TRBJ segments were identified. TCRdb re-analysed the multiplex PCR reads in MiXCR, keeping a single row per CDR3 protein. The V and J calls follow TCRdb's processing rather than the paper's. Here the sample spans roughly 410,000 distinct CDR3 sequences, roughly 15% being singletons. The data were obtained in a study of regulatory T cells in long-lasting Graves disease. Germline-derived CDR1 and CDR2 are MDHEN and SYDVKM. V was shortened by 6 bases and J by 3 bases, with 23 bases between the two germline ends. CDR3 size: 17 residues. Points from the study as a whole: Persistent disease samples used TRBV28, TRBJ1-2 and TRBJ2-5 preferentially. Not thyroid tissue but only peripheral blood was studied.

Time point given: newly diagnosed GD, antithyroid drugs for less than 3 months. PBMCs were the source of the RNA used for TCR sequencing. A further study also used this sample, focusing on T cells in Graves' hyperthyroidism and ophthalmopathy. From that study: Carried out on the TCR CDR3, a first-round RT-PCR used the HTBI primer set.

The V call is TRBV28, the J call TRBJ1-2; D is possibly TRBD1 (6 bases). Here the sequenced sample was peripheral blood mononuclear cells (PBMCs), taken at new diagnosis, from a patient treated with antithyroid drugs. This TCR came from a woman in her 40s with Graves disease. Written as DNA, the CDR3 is TGTGCCAGCAGACCTTCATCCCAGAGGACAGATGACTATGGCTACACCTTC. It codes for CASRPSSQRTDDYGYTF.